This entry is about one TCR beta chain. At one boundary the junction diverges from the germline segment, which might be a read error. The sample is drawn from a study of CD8 T cells in Susac syndrome. Study summary: Clinically active disease was present in 5 or 6 of the sequenced Susac syndrome patients. Roughly eight of these patients were in remission.

Blood CD8+ and CD4+ T cells underwent high-throughput TCR beta sequencing. Diagnostic criteria defined recently for definite or probable disease were met by the Susac syndrome patients. RNA in amounts of roughly 0.5 to 1 ug was reverse transcribed with random hexamers. Multiplex PCR with immunoSEQ amplified the TCR beta CDR3 across 54 Vbeta and 13 Jbeta. MiXCR was run by TCRdb on the immunoSEQ multiplex PCR reads, yielding one entry per CDR3 protein. The sample has tens of thousands of distinct CDR3 sequences, approximately 92% seen once. Germline assignment: CDR1 LGHNA and CDR2 YNFKEQ. The CDR3 loop spans 15 amino acids.

The sample taken for sequencing was CD8+ T cells from PBMCs. The clonotype was recovered from a human donor with Susac syndrome. The chain has TRBV4-2 and TRBJ2-7; D is possibly TRBD1 (5 bases). CDR3 protein: CPSSQVTDSGYEQYF. DNA for the CDR3: TGTCCCAGCAGCCAAGTCACCGACAGTGGGTACGAGCAGTACTTC.